This T cell receptor beta chain was captured by sequencing in a study of cytomegalovirus exposure and HLA in healthy donors. V shed 6 bases and J 5 bases; nucleotides not matched to a gene: 9. Per germline, CDR1 MNHEY and CDR2 SVGAGI. This CDR3 has 15 amino acids. The PCR was carried out with 60 Vbeta primers and 13 Jbeta primers. The data were produced by immunoSEQ multiplex PCR, yet TCRdb's version contains in-frame clones alone and is incomplete. The sample holds approximately 190,000 clones; roughly nine tenths are singletons and the top ten take about 1.1%. The sequencing input was PBMCs. This sequence originates from a boy aged 2 to 10 in good health and CMV-seronegative. The V gene is TRBV6-5, the J gene TRBJ2-7; 11 bases align to TRBD2. Here the CDR3 DNA reads TGTGCCAGCAGCTTACTAGCGGGAGTCGGCCACGAGCAGTACTTC. It specifies CASSLLAGVGHEQYF.